This T cell receptor beta chain was captured in a study of neurological immune-mediated disorders. Study-wide points: Expansion of TCR clones was greatest in HTLV-1-associated myelopathy and smallest in multiple sclerosis, where it fell below that of healthy controls.

This clonotype was seen ten or more times. The antigen is unknown. The CDR3 sequence is 16 residues long. V trimming: 4 bases; J trimming: 6 bases; junction bases outside the gene matches: 10. Germline V CDR1 and CDR2: SGHRS, YFSETQ. A total of 2 million PBMCs stored at -80 degrees C provided the unsorted libraries. The method for making cDNA was 5'RACE, and it used 10-nucleotide random UMIs. MiXCR was run by TCRdb on the 5' RACE reads, yielding one entry per CDR3 protein. The table lists tens of thousands of distinct CDR3 sequences, around a tenth of them singletons. The sequencing input was PBMCs. This chain connects TRBV5-1 to TRBJ2-1; 10 nucleotides line up with TRBD1. This clonotype was sampled from a man between 50 and 59 years old in good health. The CDR3, as DNA: TGCGCCAGCAGCCACTCCGGGACAGGGGCCATCAATGAGCAGTTCTTC. The encoded protein is CASSHSGTGAINEQFF.